These 10 T cell receptor beta chains share one sample of origin, sequenced in a study of blood T cell repertoires in COVID-19. TCRdb's copy holds only in-frame clones and misses some; the assay was immunoSEQ multiplex PCR. There are about 270,000 clones in the sample; about 89% occur only once, and under 2% lies in the top ten. The sequenced sample was peripheral blood. The receptors here all came from a woman aged 60-75 years who had recovered from COVID-19.

The chain recombines TRBV6-5 with TRBJ2-7; a possible D gene is TRBD1 (5 bases). Trimming took 6 bases from V and 1 from J, leaving 16 bases between them. CDR1 and CDR2 (germline): MNHEY, SVGAGI. CDR3 length: 15 amino acids. This CDR3 reads CASRTGSDGSYEQYF. In DNA, the CDR3 is TGTGCCAGCAGAACAGGCAGCGACGGGTCCTACGAGCAGTACTTC.

J is TRBJ2-7 and V is TRBV19, with 10 bases fitting TRBD1. The CDR3 sequence is 15 residues long. Trimming cost V 1 base and J 5 bases; bases outside gene matches: 5. CDR1 and CDR2 from the germline V gene are LNHDA and SQIVND (reference sequence). In DNA form, the CDR3 reads TGTGCCAGTAGTATAGGACAGGGGGCCTTGGACGAGCAGTACTTC. It specifies CASSIGQGALDEQYF.

The chain is built from TRBV18 and TRBJ2-5, with TRBD2 matching over 9 bases. This CDR3 region has 15 residues. J was trimmed by 3 bases and V by 3 bases; bases with no gene match: 5. Germline V gene data show CDR1 as KGHSH and CDR2 as LQKENI. The CDR3 reads CASSPRVAGEETQYF. In nucleotides, the CDR3 is TGTGCCAGCTCACCCCGCGTAGCGGGGGAAGAGACCCAGTACTTC. Based on the CDR3 plus reference TRBV18 and TRBJ2-5, the full variable domain is NAGVMQNPRHLVRRRGQEARLRCSPMKGHSHVYWYRQLPEEGLKFMVYLQKENIIDESGMPKERFSAEFPKEGPSILRIQQVVRGDSAAYFCASSPRVAGEETQYFGPGTRLLVL.

The chain uses TRBV28 and TRBJ1-3; 10 nucleotides match TRBD1. CDR1 and CDR2 from the germline V gene are MDHEN and SYDVKM. V lost 4 bases to trimming and J lost 4 bases; unmatched junction nucleotides: 7. This CDR3 is 16 amino acids long. The chain's CDR3 is CASSSASTGGGNTIYF. The CDR3, as DNA: TGTGCCAGCAGTTCGGCGTCGACAGGGGGCGGAAACACCATATATTTT.

This clone has just a few counts. The chain recombines TRBV5-1 with TRBJ2-7, with 9 bases identical to TRBD1. CDR3 length: 16 amino acids. V was clipped by 3 bases and J by 2 bases; unmatched bases: 9. Germline V gene lookup returns CDR1 SGHRS and CDR2 YFSETQ. The CDR3 protein is CASSSWTGDTTYEQYF. The CDR3 DNA sequence: TGCGCCAGCAGCTCTTGGACAGGGGACACCACCTACGAGCAGTACTTC.

This chain connects TRBV5-4 to TRBJ2-3, with D possibly TRBD2 on 6 matching bases. The germline V and J ends were trimmed by 0 bases and 2 bases, with 10 bases remaining between them. In germline, CDR1 is SGHNT, CDR2 YYREEE (reference sequence). The CDR3 runs 15 residues. CDR3 residues: CASSLGGGATDTQYF. CDR3 coding DNA: TGTGCCAGCAGCTTGGGTGGCGGGGCCACAGATACGCAGTATTTT.

The gene calls are TRBV6-1 and TRBJ2-7, with 9 bases aligning to TRBD1. In germline, CDR1 is MNHNS, CDR2 SASEGT. V shed 4 bases, J shed 3 bases, and the junction held 10 bases outside the gene matches. CDR3 size: 16 residues. The CDR3 here is CASSAEVGQGYYEQYF. The CDR3 DNA is TGTGCCAGCAGTGCGGAGGTGGGACAGGGCTACTACGAGCAGTACTTC.

The CDR3 DNA reads TGTGCCAGCAGCGCCTCCGGGACAGGGTACACCGGGGAGCTGTTTTTT. Its protein is CASSASGTGYTGELFF. V is TRBV9 and J is TRBJ2-2, with 9 bases lining up with TRBD1. Germline CDR1 is SGDLS and CDR2 is YYNGEE. Losses at the gene ends were 3 bases for V and 3 bases for J; bases not matched to a gene: 6. This CDR3 has 16 residues.

This rearrangement joins TRBV6-5 to TRBJ1-1, with a tentative D call TRBD1 (5 bases). Germline CDR1 and CDR2: MNHEY and SVGAGI. V shed 0 bases and J shed 3 bases, with 8 bases lying between them. The CDR3 sequence is 14 residues long. The CDR3 DNA is TGTGCCAGCAGTTACTCACGGGGGTACACTGAAGCTTTCTTT. Its translation: CASSYSRGYTEAFF.

The rearrangement joins TRBV28 to TRBJ2-7; D gene unclear. From germline, CDR1 is MDHEN and CDR2 SYDVKM. This CDR3 has 12 residues. The V and J ends lost 3 bases and 4 bases respectively, with 7 bases between them. CDR3 DNA sequence: TGTGCCAGCAGTTTTCGAGATTACGAGCAGTACTTC. This sequence encodes CASSFRDYEQYF.